This T cell receptor (beta chain) was captured by sequencing in a study of blood T cell repertoires in COVID-19. On the study more broadly: Sites across the United States, Italy and Spain contributed samples from acute and convalescent COVID-19. PBMCs, B-cell-depleted T cells, or T cells provided the cDNA or gDNA that made up the material.

The CDR3 is made up of 11 amino acids. The V end lost 5 bases, the J end lost 4 bases, and 7 bases lay between the germline ends. Looked up from germline, CDR1 is DFQATT and CDR2 is SNEGSKA (reference sequence). This clone was detected once. Authors' processing steps: Amplification of reference gene primers provided the estimated nucleated cell counts. TCRdb's table, derived via immunoSEQ multiplex PCR, lists solely in-frame clones and lacks some. V, J and clone size derive from that table, while D and trimming were established from the DNA sequence. The data show some 320,000 clones, roughly 88% seen once.

The sample was peripheral blood. The chain links TRBV20-1 to TRBJ2-3, with D possibly matching TRBD1 (6 bases). This receptor was taken from a woman between 25 and 40 years old who had recovered from COVID-19. CDR3 nucleotides: TGCAGTGCTCACAGGGCAGATACGCAGTATTTT. It is translated as CSAHRADTQYF.